A selection of T cell receptor beta chains follows, all from one sample in a study of CD8+CD57+ T cells in acquired aplastic anemia. TCRdb reprocessed the reads via MiXCR and lists one record per CDR3 protein. The sample consists of roughly 20,000 distinct CDR3 sequences, approximately 39% of them appearing once. Sequenced sample: CD8+CD57+ T cells sorted from PBMCs. The receptors stem from a human donor with aplastic anemia. The CDR3 runs from the conserved cysteine through the conserved F or W. A D gene is named only where the DNA matches it firmly. The size entry is marked missing in some rows and otherwise reads once, few, many or a size class.

D: -
V: TRBV4-1
J: TRBJ1-1
size: -
DNA: TGCGCCAGCAGCCAAGAGAACTTTCCAATAACAGGTGATACTGAAGCTTTCTTT
CDR3: CASSQENFPITGDTEAFF

D: TRBD2
V: TRBV6-1
J: TRBJ2-7
size: -
DNA: TGTGCCAGCACTGAGTTAGCGGGAGATTCAGGGGAGCAGTACTTC
CDR3: CASTELAGDSGEQYF

D: -
V: TRBV15
J: TRBJ1-1
size: -
DNA: TGTGCCACCAGCAGCTCCGGGAACCTAGAAGCTTTCTTT
CDR3: CATSSSGNLEAFF

D: TRBD2
V: TRBV4-1
J: TRBJ2-3
size: once
DNA: TGCGCCAGCAGCCAAGGACTAGCGGACTCTAGCACAGATACGCAGTATTTT
CDR3: CASSQGLADSSTDTQYF

D: TRBD2
V: TRBV2
J: TRBJ2-7
size: -
DNA: TGTGCCAGCAGTGCAGGGACTAGCGGGACAGAGCAGTACTTC
CDR3: CASSAGTSGTEQYF

D: -
V: TRBV6-1
J: TRBJ1-1
size: -
DNA: TGTGCCAGCAGTGAAGGGGTAGGAGCTTTCTTT
CDR3: CASSEGVGAFF

D: -
V: TRBV29-1
J: TRBJ1-6
size: -
DNA: TGCAGCGTTGAAGAACGTTTCCGGGACAATAATTCACCCCTCCACTTT
CDR3: CSVEERFRDNNSPLHF

D: -
V: TRBV20-1
J: TRBJ2-3
size: -
DNA: TGCAGTGCTAGGAAATGGGGGGGCCCAGATACGCAGTATTTT
CDR3: CSARKWGGPDTQYF

D: -
V: TRBV19
J: TRBJ2-2
size: -
DNA: TGTGCCAGTAGCAGACCTATGAAGGGCACCGGGGAGCTGTTTTTT
CDR3: CASSRPMKGTGELFF

D: TRBD1
V: TRBV5-1
J: TRBJ2-7
size: -
DNA: TGCGCCAGCAGAGAGACAGGGGCAGCCGAGCAGTACTTC
CDR3: CASRETGAAEQYF

D: -
V: TRBV5-1
J: TRBJ1-6
size: -
DNA: TGCGCCAGCAGCTTGGTGGGGGGCGCATATAATTCACCCCTCCACTTT
CDR3: CASSLVGGAYNSPLHF

D: -
V: TRBV7-9
J: TRBJ2-7
size: few
DNA: TGTGCCACCCAGGAGGGGGGGATCTACGAGCAGTACTTC
CDR3: CATQEGGIYEQYF

D: TRBD2
V: TRBV29-1
J: TRBJ2-1
size: -
DNA: TGCAGCGTTGTGCCGGGACTAGGAGGTGATGAGCAGTTCTTC
CDR3: CSVVPGLGGDEQFF

D: -
V: TRBV19
J: TRBJ1-2
size: -
DNA: TGTGCCAGTAGTCCTGGGACCTCTCCTAATGGCTACACCTTC
CDR3: CASSPGTSPNGYTF

D: TRBD2
V: TRBV20-1
J: TRBJ2-5
size: -
DNA: TGCAATGCTACTCCTGCCACTAGCGGGGAAGAGACCCAGTACTTC
CDR3: CNATPATSGEETQYF

D: TRBD2
V: TRBV6-4
J: TRBJ2-1
size: -
DNA: TGTGCCAGCAGTGACGGGACTAACAATGAGCAGTTCTTC
CDR3: CASSDGTNNEQFF

D: -
V: TRBV4-1
J: TRBJ1-6
size: -
DNA: TGCGCCAGCAGCCCAGCTGGGCGGAGGGCCACTTCACCCCTCCACTTT
CDR3: CASSPAGRRATSPLHF

D: TRBD1
V: TRBV5-1
J: TRBJ2-5
size: -
DNA: TGCGCCAGCAGCCCGGGACAGCTAGAGACCCAGTACTTC
CDR3: CASSPGQLETQYF

D: -
V: TRBV20-1
J: TRBJ2-6
size: -
DNA: TGCAGTGCTAGAGAGGGACGGGAACCTTCTGGGGCCAACGTCCTGACTTTC
CDR3: CSAREGREPSGANVLTF

D: -
V: TRBV12-3/TRBV12-4
J: TRBJ1-5
size: -
DNA: TGTGCCAGCAGTTTGGGGGGCGCGGGCAATCAGCCCCAGCATTTT
CDR3: CASSLGGAGNQPQHF

D: TRBD2
V: TRBV6-6
J: TRBJ2-4
size: -
DNA: TGTGCCAGCAGTCCACCGGGGACTAAGGGGAAAAACATTCAGTACTTC
CDR3: CASSPPGTKGKNIQYF

D: -
V: TRBV20-1
J: TRBJ2-7
size: many
DNA: TGCAGTGCTAGACCCGATGGGGGGGCTGGCATACGGGACGAGCAGTACTTC
CDR3: CSARPDGGAGIRDEQYF

D: -
V: TRBV13
J: TRBJ2-1
size: -
DNA: TGTGCCAGCAGCTTGGGAGAAGCTGGTTACAATGAGCAGTTCTTC
CDR3: CASSLGEAGYNEQFF

D: TRBD1
V: TRBV7-9
J: TRBJ1-2
size: -
DNA: TGTGCCAGCAGCCAAGCTGGGACAGGGGGGGACTATGGCTACACCTTC
CDR3: CASSQAGTGGDYGYTF

D: -
V: TRBV10-2
J: TRBJ2-5
size: -
DNA: TGCGCCAGCAGTGAGCCTCAATCTTTCCGGGACTCCCAAGAGACCCAGTACTTC
CDR3: CASSEPQSFRDSQETQYF

D: -
V: TRBV6-5
J: TRBJ1-3
size: -
DNA: TGTGCCAGCAAGGCAGGGACCAGCTCTGGAAACACCATATATTTT
CDR3: CASKAGTSSGNTIYF

D: -
V: TRBV3-1
J: TRBJ1-6
size: -
DNA: TGTGCCAGCAGCACGCAACAGGGCTATAATTCACCCCTCCACTTT
CDR3: CASSTQQGYNSPLHF

D: -
V: TRBV27
J: TRBJ2-7
size: many
DNA: TGTGCCAGCAGTTTGTGGACTGGGGCCTACGAGCAGTACTTC
CDR3: CASSLWTGAYEQYF

D: TRBD2
V: TRBV20-1
J: TRBJ2-5
size: -
DNA: TGCAGTGCTAGAGATCTTAGGCTAGCGGAAGAGACCCAGTACTTC
CDR3: CSARDLRLAEETQYF

D: -
V: TRBV20-1
J: TRBJ2-7
size: many
DNA: TGCAGTGCTAGAGGTGGAGGACAGTCCTCTCCCTACGAGCAGTACTTC
CDR3: CSARGGGQSSPYEQYF

D: -
V: TRBV7-9
J: TRBJ2-5
size: -
DNA: TGTGCCAGCAGCGATCCAGGGTTTTCCCAAGAGACCCAGTACTTC
CDR3: CASSDPGFSQETQYF

D: -
V: TRBV20-1
J: TRBJ1-1
size: -
DNA: TGCAGTGCTAGGGTAGGGAGCCTGAACACTGAAGCTTTCTTT
CDR3: CSARVGSLNTEAFF

D: TRBD1
V: TRBV5-1
J: TRBJ2-3
size: -
DNA: TGCGCCAGCAGGACCGGGACAGGGACAGATACGCAGTATTTT
CDR3: CASRTGTGTDTQYF

D: TRBD1
V: TRBV12-3/TRBV12-4
J: TRBJ2-7
size: -
DNA: TGTGCCAGCACCCCGGGACAGGGGTTCCACGAGCAGTACTTC
CDR3: CASTPGQGFHEQYF

D: -
V: TRBV29-1
J: TRBJ2-2
size: few
DNA: TGCAGCGTTGAACGGGACACCGGGGAGCTGTTTTTT
CDR3: CSVERDTGELFF

D: -
V: TRBV11-2
J: TRBJ2-3
size: few
DNA: TGTGCCAGCAGCTTATGGGCCACTAGCACAGATACGCAGTATTTT
CDR3: CASSLWATSTDTQYF

D: TRBD1
V: TRBV14
J: TRBJ2-7
size: -
DNA: TGTGCCAGCAGCCATGGCTCCGGGACAGGGACCTACGAGCAGTACTTC
CDR3: CASSHGSGTGTYEQYF

D: -
V: TRBV30
J: TRBJ2-6
size: -
DNA: TGTGCCTGGAGGCCCGGTGGGGCCAACGTCCTGACTTTC
CDR3: CAWRPGGANVLTF

D: -
V: TRBV5-6
J: TRBJ1-4
size: -
DNA: TGTGCCAGCAGCCCAGTCGGGCATCCTGAAAAACTGTTTTTT
CDR3: CASSPVGHPEKLFF

D: TRBD1
V: TRBV11-2
J: TRBJ1-2
size: -
DNA: TGTGCCAGCAGCCCCCGGACAGGGGACTATGGCTACACCTTC
CDR3: CASSPRTGDYGYTF

D: -
V: TRBV10-3
J: TRBJ2-1
size: few
DNA: TGTGCCAGCAGCCGGACTGCAAGCAATGAGCAGTTCTTC
CDR3: CASSRTASNEQFF

D: TRBD2
V: TRBV2
J: TRBJ2-3
size: few
DNA: TGTGCCAGCAGTGCCGGGATAGCGGGGGGGACAGATACGCAGTATTTT
CDR3: CASSAGIAGGTDTQYF

D: -
V: TRBV15
J: TRBJ1-4
size: few
DNA: TGTGCCACCAGCAGAGATATCGGGGGCAGTAATAAACTGTTTTTT
CDR3: CATSRDIGGSNKLFF

D: TRBD2
V: TRBV7-6
J: TRBJ2-7
size: many
DNA: TGTGCCAGCAGCTTAGGGTTAGCGGGTAAGGACGAGCAGTACTTC
CDR3: CASSLGLAGKDEQYF

D: -
V: TRBV6-1
J: TRBJ1-6
size: few
DNA: TGTGCCAGCAGTTACAGGGCTCTAAATTCACCCCTCCACTTT
CDR3: CASSYRALNSPLHF

D: TRBD2
V: TRBV5-1
J: TRBJ2-7
size: -
DNA: TGCGCCAGCAGCTTGGAGGCTAGCGGGGGGGCCTACGAGCAGTACTTC
CDR3: CASSLEASGGAYEQYF

D: -
V: TRBV12-3/TRBV12-4
J: TRBJ2-7
size: -
DNA: TGTGCCAGCAGCATTCACGATTGGTTCTACGAGCAGTACTTC
CDR3: CASSIHDWFYEQYF

D: -
V: TRBV6-5
J: TRBJ2-7
size: -
DNA: TGTGCCAGCAGTGACGGGACAGGGACTAGCAGTAGCGGGTCCGAGGCCGAGCAGTACTTC
CDR3: CASSDGTGTSSSGSEAEQYF

D: -
V: TRBV19
J: TRBJ2-2
size: -
DNA: TGTGCCAGTAGTGCGGGAAACACCGGGGAGCTGTTTTTT
CDR3: CASSAGNTGELFF

D: -
V: TRBV7-9
J: TRBJ2-3
size: medium-sized
DNA: TGTGCCAGCAGCTTACGGACACCTAGCACAGATACGCAGTATTTT
CDR3: CASSLRTPSTDTQYF

D: TRBD1
V: TRBV5-1
J: TRBJ2-3
size: -
DNA: TGCGCCAGCAGCCGTGGACTCCTGACAGGGGGCCAAAGGTTGGATACGCAGTATTTT
CDR3: CASSRGLLTGGQRLDTQYF

D: -
V: TRBV5-5
J: TRBJ1-3
size: -
DNA: TGTGCCAGCAGCTTGGGCCTTGCCTCTGGAAACACCATATATTTT
CDR3: CASSLGLASGNTIYF

D: TRBD2
V: TRBV7-7
J: TRBJ2-3
size: few
DNA: TGTGCTAGCAGCCTATACCCTTGGACTAGCGGTGTCACTTCAGGGGATACGCAGTATTTT
CDR3: CASSLYPWTSGVTSGDTQYF

D: -
V: TRBV7-3
J: TRBJ2-4
size: -
DNA: TGTGCCAGCAGCGAGGTGGGGGGCGGAGACATTCAGTACTTC
CDR3: CASSEVGGGDIQYF

D: TRBD2
V: TRBV20-1
J: TRBJ2-7
size: many
DNA: TGCAGTGCTCTGGTGCGGGAGGGCGGGGAGCAGTACTTC
CDR3: CSALVREGGEQYF

D: TRBD2
V: TRBV11-3
J: TRBJ2-3
size: -
DNA: TGTGCCAGCAGCCCCCGGACTAGCGGGAGTGAGGGGGATACGCAGTATTTT
CDR3: CASSPRTSGSEGDTQYF

D: TRBD1
V: TRBV12-3/TRBV12-4
J: TRBJ1-1
size: -
DNA: TGTGCCAGCAGTTCCCGACAGGGGAGGAAGGCTGAAGCTTTCTTT
CDR3: CASSSRQGRKAEAFF